This T cell receptor beta chain was sequenced in a study of T-cell memory formation after mild COVID-19. Study observations and caveats: Contracting clones from day 15 to 85 had balanced CD4/CD8; later expanders favoured CD4+. Contracting CD4+ clones lay largely in CM and EM, with CD8+ ones residing in EMRA. The finding that pre-infection memory included some responding clones suggested that cross-reactive memory joined.

Germline V gene lookup returns CDR1 DFQATT and CDR2 SNEGSKA (reference sequence). This CDR3 has 13 residues. Trimming left V 7 bases short and J 8 bases short, with 15 bases between. The table lists this clonotype with a few counts. Its antigen is as yet unknown. It was 5'RACE with constant-segment primers that produced the TCR alpha and TCR beta cDNA libraries, which carried sample barcodes and UMIs. A single record per CDR3 protein comes from TCRdb applying MiXCR to the 5' RACE reads. The table has 200,000 to 300,000 distinct CDR3 sequences, approximately 15% seen once; the top ten hold 20% to 25%. The rearrangement links TRBV20-1 to TRBJ1-6; tentatively, D is TRBD1 (5 bases). The receptor was derived from a man younger than 35 who had mild COVID-19 (a few samples of this study predate the infection). Cell type and time point are not known. Specimen: PBMCs or a T cell subset sorted from them (not recorded which). The CDR3 loop is CSVSGPTDSPLHF. The DNA of the CDR3 is TGCAGTGTCTCGGGACCTACGGATTCACCCCTCCACTTT.